This TCR beta chain is from a study of cytomegalovirus exposure and HLA in healthy donors. Overall study findings and caveats: The classifier was said to identify cytomegalovirus status with high specificity and sensitivity. For most TCR sequences rarity was the rule, although some public TCRs occurred in many donors. Listed as cytomegalovirus-associated were roughly 180 TCR beta chains.

Sequencing was performed with immunoSEQ multiplex PCR; in TCRdb, only in-frame clones are kept and a portion is missing. The sample gives roughly 220,000 clones, around 80% of which show up once; roughly an eighth is in the top ten. The germline gives CDR1 SGDLS, CDR2 YYNGEE. This CDR3 has 18 residues. V gave up 4 bases and J gave up 0 bases, with 17 bases separating them. This clone has just one count. No antigen is known for it. The sequence came from a woman in her twenties or thirties in good health and CMV-seropositive. The chain combines TRBV9 with TRBJ2-6; TRBD2 might be the D (5 bases). Sequenced material: PBMCs. The CDR3 loop is CASSPSMGAASGANVLTF. The CDR3 region has the DNA TGTGCCAGCAGCCCCTCTATGGGAGCCGCCTCTGGGGCCAACGTCCTGACTTTC. Full variable domain (missing parts from reference TRBV9 and TRBJ2-6): DSGVTQTPKHLITATGQRVTLRCSPRSGDLSVYWYQQSLDQGLQFLIQYYNGEERAKGNILERFSAQQFPDLHSELNLSSLELGDSALYFCASSPSMGAASGANVLTFGAGSRLTVL.